This T cell receptor (beta chain) was observed in a study of T cells in Graves' hyperthyroidism and ophthalmopathy. The study included ophthalmopathy patients with Clinical Activity Score at least 3, NOSPECS grade at least 4 and duration under 3 months. In making diagnoses, clinical symptoms, serum thyroxine and TRAb, thyroid ultrasound and orbital computed tomography were all used. The TCR beta CDR3 regions underwent amplification using RNA transcripts as the source. In the first-round RT-PCR of the TCR CDR3, the HTBI primer set was used. TCRdb reanalysed the multiplex PCR reads using MiXCR and keeps one entry per CDR3 protein. The repertoire has about 600,000 distinct CDR3 sequences, 12% to 15% of them found once; the top ten carry less than 9%. The V segment lost 0 bases and the J segment 3 bases; nucleotides outside the gene matches: 1. Looked up from germline, CDR1 is MNHEY and CDR2 is SVGAGI. This CDR3 spans 14 amino acids.

There are many counts of this clonotype. V and J are TRBV6-5 and TRBJ2-7; 8 bases map to TRBD1. The sequence was collected from a woman aged 18-29 years with Graves' ophthalmopathy. Sequencing was performed on blood. The CDR3 DNA reads as TGTGCCAGCAGTTACTCGACAGGGGACTACGAGCAGTACTTC. This sequence encodes CASSYSTGDYEQYF.